A selection of T cell receptor beta chains follows, all from one sample in a study of T cell repertoires in cytomegalovirus infection. Antigens of these TCRs are unknown. In TCRdb, the reads were re-called with MiXCR into one record per CDR3 protein. The sample records just under 500,000 distinct CDR3 sequences, roughly a third being singletons. Material: cultured PBMCs, obtained from culture after CMV antigen stimulation. The receptors were sampled from a human donor in good health (CMV status not recorded). Some clones in this sample may be carry-over from other donors' samples. Both conserved end residues are part of each CDR3. The D gene is left open where the match is weak. A clone size is listed for some rows: how often the clone was seen (once, few, many), or a class if it is expanded.

d_call	clone_size	v_call	j_call	cdr3_nt	cdr3_aa
NA	NA	TRBV12-3/TRBV12-4	TRBJ2-4	TGTGCCAGCGTATCCAATGACCGGAGAGGCCTAAGGGTCATTCAGTACTTC	CASVSNDRRGLRVIQYF
TRBD1	few	TRBV27	TRBJ1-2	TGTGCCAGCAGTCCCGGGACAGGGGGGGACTATGGCTACACCTTC	CASSPGTGGDYGYTF
NA	few	TRBV30	TRBJ1-2	TGTGCCTGGAGAATGGTAGGGTATGGCTACACCTTC	CAWRMVGYGYTF
NA	NA	TRBV18	TRBJ1-1	TGTGCCAGCTCACCAAGGGAGGCCCTGAACACTGAAGCTTTCTTT	CASSPREALNTEAFF
NA	once	TRBV27	TRBJ1-2	TGTGCCAGCAGTTCATGGGTCGGGTATGGCTGCACCTTC	CASSSWVGYGCTF
TRBD2	NA	TRBV28	TRBJ2-7	TGTGCCAGCAGTACTCTCGCGGGCAGGGAGGGTTACGAGCAGTACTTC	CASSTLAGREGYEQYF
NA	NA	TRBV6-2/TRBV6-3	TRBJ2-5	TGTGCCAGCAGTTACTCAAGGGTGGTGTCCCCAACAGCGGCGGAGACCCAGTACTTC	CASSYSRVVSPTAAETQYF
NA	NA	TRBV27	TRBJ2-1	TGTGCCAGCACCCAGATGATGGGTAATGAGCAGTTCTTC	CASTQMMGNEQFF
TRBD2	few	TRBV11-2	TRBJ2-7	TGTGCCAGCAGCGTGGGGCGGGGGACTCACTACGAGCAGTACTTC	CASSVGRGTHYEQYF
TRBD1	few	TRBV3-1	TRBJ1-1	TGTGCCAGCAGCCCCGCGACAGGGGGCACTGAAGCTTTCTTT	CASSPATGGTEAFF
TRBD2	once	TRBV7-4	TRBJ2-7	TGTGCCAGCAGGCTAGCGGCCTACGAGCAGTACTTC	CASRLAAYEQYF
NA	NA	TRBV18	TRBJ1-1	TGTGCCAGCTCACGGCCAACTACACCTTTGGGCGCTGAAGCTTTCTTT	CASSRPTTPLGAEAFF
TRBD2	NA	TRBV12-3/TRBV12-4	TRBJ2-5	TGTGCCAGCACCCTCCTAGCGGGACAAGAGACCCAGTACTTC	CASTLLAGQETQYF
TRBD1	NA	TRBV7-9	TRBJ1-3	TGTGCCAGCAGCTTACTCTTAACAGGGGGCCCAGGAAACACCATATATTTT	CASSLLLTGGPGNTIYF
NA	NA	TRBV19	TRBJ2-2	TGTGCCAGTGCCGACTCCAACACCGGGGAGCTGTTTTTT	CASADSNTGELFF
NA	NA	TRBV5-6	TRBJ1-3	TGTGCCAGCAGCTTGGAACAGCCAAACACCATATATTTT	CASSLEQPNTIYF
TRBD2	many	TRBV7-2	TRBJ2-1	TGTGCCAGCAGCCACCGGACTAGCGGGAGCTTTGAGCAGTTCTTC	CASSHRTSGSFEQFF
TRBD2	NA	TRBV7-8	TRBJ2-1	TGTGCCAGCAGCACGGCTAGCGGGAGTAATGTAAATGAGCAGTTCTTC	CASSTASGSNVNEQFF
NA	few	TRBV11-2	TRBJ1-2	TGTGCCAGCAGCGTGGGCCGCGGAGGCTACACCTTC	CASSVGRGGYTF
TRBD2	NA	TRBV5-5	TRBJ2-1	TGTGCCAGCAGGGCCGTGGGGGGAGGGTACAATGAGCAGTTCTTC	CASRAVGGGYNEQFF
TRBD1	few	TRBV19	TRBJ1-6	TGTGCCAGTAGTTCTCGGACAGGAATGGGAAATTCACCCCTCCACTTT	CASSSRTGMGNSPLHF
TRBD2	few	TRBV20-1	TRBJ2-1	TGCAGTGCTAGCCCGGGACTAGCTAACGAGCAGTTCTTC	CSASPGLANEQFF
TRBD1	NA	TRBV29-1	TRBJ1-6	TGCAGCGCTCGACAGGGGAGTAATTCACCCCTCCACTTT	CSARQGSNSPLHF
NA	NA	TRBV6-5	TRBJ2-3	TGTGCCAGCAGTTACTCGAAAAGCCTGGATACGCAGTATTTT	CASSYSKSLDTQYF
TRBD2	few	TRBV7-6	TRBJ2-2	TGTGCCAGCAGTCCGTCCGCGGGAGGGTTACCCGGGGAGCTGTTTTTT	CASSPSAGGLPGELFF
TRBD1	NA	TRBV6-2/TRBV6-3	TRBJ2-4	TGTGCCAGCAGTTTATTGGGACAGGTTTGGGCCAAAAACATTCAGTACTTC	CASSLLGQVWAKNIQYF
TRBD1	NA	TRBV6-2/TRBV6-3	TRBJ2-7	TGTGCCAGCAGTGTGACAGGGGCCTACGAGCAGTACTTC	CASSVTGAYEQYF
TRBD2	few	TRBV20-1	TRBJ2-1	TGCAGTGCTTTGGGACTAGCGAGCTACGGTGAGCAGTTCTTC	CSALGLASYGEQFF
NA	few	TRBV19	TRBJ1-1	TGTGCCAGTAGGAAGGTAGGGGTCGGATATGAAGCTTTCTTT	CASRKVGVGYEAFF
TRBD2	few	TRBV11-2	TRBJ2-2	TGTGCCAGCAGTCGAACCCTAGCGGGAAGCAACACCGGGGAGCTGTTTTTT	CASSRTLAGSNTGELFF
TRBD2	NA	TRBV6-5	TRBJ2-5	TGTGCCAGCAGTTACCAAGCGGGAGGGGAAGAGACCCAGTACTTC	CASSYQAGGEETQYF
NA	NA	TRBV20-1	TRBJ2-7	TGCAGCGCACATGACGGGAGCTACTACGAGCAGTACTTC	CSAHDGSYYEQYF
TRBD1	NA	TRBV19	TRBJ2-1	TGTGCCAGTACAGTAGGACAGGGGTACAATGAGCAGTTCTTC	CASTVGQGYNEQFF
TRBD1	NA	TRBV29-1	TRBJ1-1	TGCAGCGTGGTTGACAGGGGTGATACGGCGACTGAAGCTTTCTTT	CSVVDRGDTATEAFF
TRBD1	NA	TRBV7-2	TRBJ1-2	TGTGCCAGCAGCTTAGTCCCCCAGACAGGGGGCGATGGCTACACCTTC	CASSLVPQTGGDGYTF
NA	once	TRBV7-6	TRBJ1-5	TGTGCCAGCAGCTTCGCTGGTCCTAATCAGCCCCAGCATTTT	CASSFAGPNQPQHF
NA	few	TRBV28	TRBJ2-2	TGTGCCAGCAGTTTATATATGGGTGAAGTTACCGGGGAGCTGTTTTTT	CASSLYMGEVTGELFF
TRBD1	NA	TRBV6-2/TRBV6-3	TRBJ1-2	TGTGCCAGCAGCCCGACAGGGGTTGGCTACACCTTC	CASSPTGVGYTF
NA	few	TRBV6-6	TRBJ1-1	TGTGCCAGCAGCAACCTTGGCACTGAAGCTTTCTTT	CASSNLGTEAFF
TRBD2	many	TRBV10-3	TRBJ2-1	TGTGCCATCGGTATGGGACTAGCGGGAGGGATGGGGAATGAGCAGTTCTTC	CAIGMGLAGGMGNEQFF
NA	NA	TRBV7-8	TRBJ2-2	TGTGCCAGCAGCTTGGGGGATTACACCGGGGAGCTGTTTTTT	CASSLGDYTGELFF
NA	NA	TRBV28	TRBJ1-5	TGTGCCAGCAGCCTCCCAGGGGTCGGGCGTATTAATCAGCCCCAGCATTTT	CASSLPGVGRINQPQHF